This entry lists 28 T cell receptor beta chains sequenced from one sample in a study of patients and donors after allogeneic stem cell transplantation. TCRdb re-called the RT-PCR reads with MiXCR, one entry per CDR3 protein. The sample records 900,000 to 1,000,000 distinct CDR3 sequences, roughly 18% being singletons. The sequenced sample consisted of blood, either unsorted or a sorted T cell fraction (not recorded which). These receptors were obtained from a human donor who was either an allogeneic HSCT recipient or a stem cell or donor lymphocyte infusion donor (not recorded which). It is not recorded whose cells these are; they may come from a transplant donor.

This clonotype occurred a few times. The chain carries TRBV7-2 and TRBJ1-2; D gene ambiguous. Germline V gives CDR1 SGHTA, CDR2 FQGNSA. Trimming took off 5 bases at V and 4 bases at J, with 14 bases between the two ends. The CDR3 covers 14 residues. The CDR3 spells CASSHLDGLYGYTF. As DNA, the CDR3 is TGTGCCAGCAGCCATCTGGACGGGCTCTATGGCTACACCTTC.

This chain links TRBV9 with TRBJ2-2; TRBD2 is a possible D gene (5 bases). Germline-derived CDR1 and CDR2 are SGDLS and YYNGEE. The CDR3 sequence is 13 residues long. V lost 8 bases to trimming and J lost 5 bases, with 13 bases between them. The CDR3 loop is CASTEEVTGELFF. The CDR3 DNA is TGTGCCAGTACCGAGGAGGTAACCGGGGAGCTGTTTTTT.

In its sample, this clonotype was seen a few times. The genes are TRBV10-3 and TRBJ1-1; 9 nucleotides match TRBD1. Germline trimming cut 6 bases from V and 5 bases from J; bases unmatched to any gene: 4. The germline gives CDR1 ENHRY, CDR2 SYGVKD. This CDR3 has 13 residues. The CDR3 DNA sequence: TGTGCCATCAGGGAGACAGGGGGAACTGAAGCTTTCTTT. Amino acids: CAIRETGGTEAFF.

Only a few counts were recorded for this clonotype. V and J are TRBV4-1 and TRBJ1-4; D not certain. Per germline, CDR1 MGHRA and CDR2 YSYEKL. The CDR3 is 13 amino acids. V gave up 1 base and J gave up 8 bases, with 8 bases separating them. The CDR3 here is CASSQGILEKLFF. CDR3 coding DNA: TGCGCCAGCAGCCAAGGCATACTCGAAAAACTGTTTTTT.

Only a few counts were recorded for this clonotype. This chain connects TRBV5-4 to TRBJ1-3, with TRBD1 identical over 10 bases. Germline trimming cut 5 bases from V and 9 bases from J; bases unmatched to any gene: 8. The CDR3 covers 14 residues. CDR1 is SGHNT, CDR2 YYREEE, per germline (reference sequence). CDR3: CASSPGQGPSTIYF. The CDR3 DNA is TGTGCCAGCAGTCCGGGACAGGGGCCTTCCACCATATATTTT.

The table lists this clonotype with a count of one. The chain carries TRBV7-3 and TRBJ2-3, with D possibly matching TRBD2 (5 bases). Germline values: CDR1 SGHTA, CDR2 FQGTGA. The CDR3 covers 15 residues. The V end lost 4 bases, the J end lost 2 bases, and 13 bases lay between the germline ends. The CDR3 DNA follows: TGTGCCAGCAGCTATCGAGGGTCGCCCACAGATACGCAGTATTTT. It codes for CASSYRGSPTDTQYF.

The CDR3 coding sequence is TGTGCCAGCAAACTTGAGGAGCACCACACTGAAGCTTTCTTT. As protein: CASKLEEHHTEAFF. J is TRBJ1-1 and V is TRBV6-4; no firm D call. Trimming stripped 7 bases from V and 3 bases from J, with 15 bases between. Per the germline V gene, CDR1 is MRHNA and CDR2 is SNTAGT. The CDR3 has 14 amino acids.

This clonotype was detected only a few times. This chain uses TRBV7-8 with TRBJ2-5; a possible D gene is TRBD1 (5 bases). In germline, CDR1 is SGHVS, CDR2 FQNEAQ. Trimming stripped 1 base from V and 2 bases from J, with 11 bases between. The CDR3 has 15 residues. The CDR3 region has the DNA TGTGCCAGCAGCTTAGGGCCAAGGGGTCAAGAGACCCAGTACTTC. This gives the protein CASSLGPRGQETQYF.

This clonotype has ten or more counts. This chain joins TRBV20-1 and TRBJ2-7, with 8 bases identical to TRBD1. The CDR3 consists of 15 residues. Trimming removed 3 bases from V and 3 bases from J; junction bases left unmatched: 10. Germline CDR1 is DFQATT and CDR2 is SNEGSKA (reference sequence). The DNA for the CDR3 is TGCAGTGCTAGGCCCGGGACAGGTGGTAGCTACGAGCAGTACTTC. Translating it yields CSARPGTGGSYEQYF.

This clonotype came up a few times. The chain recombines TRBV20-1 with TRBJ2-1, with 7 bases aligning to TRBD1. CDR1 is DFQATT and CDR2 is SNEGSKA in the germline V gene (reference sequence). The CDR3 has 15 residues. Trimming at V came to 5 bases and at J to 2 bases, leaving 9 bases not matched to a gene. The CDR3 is CSAQGGLVTYNEQFF. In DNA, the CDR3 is TGCAGTGCTCAAGGGGGCCTCGTCACCTACAATGAGCAGTTCTTC.

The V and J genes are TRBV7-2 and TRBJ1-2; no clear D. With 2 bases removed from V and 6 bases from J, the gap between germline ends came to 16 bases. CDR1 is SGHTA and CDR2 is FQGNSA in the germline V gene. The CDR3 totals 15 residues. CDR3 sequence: CASSLRPTEYHGYTF. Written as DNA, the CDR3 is TGTGCCAGCAGCTTAAGGCCGACGGAGTATCATGGCTACACCTTC.

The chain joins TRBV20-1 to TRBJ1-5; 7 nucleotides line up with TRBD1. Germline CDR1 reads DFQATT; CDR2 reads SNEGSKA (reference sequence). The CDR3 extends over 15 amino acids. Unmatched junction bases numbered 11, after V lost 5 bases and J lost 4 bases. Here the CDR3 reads CSAYSDRAINQPQHF. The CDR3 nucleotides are TGCAGTGCTTACTCTGACAGGGCTATAAATCAGCCCCAGCATTTT.

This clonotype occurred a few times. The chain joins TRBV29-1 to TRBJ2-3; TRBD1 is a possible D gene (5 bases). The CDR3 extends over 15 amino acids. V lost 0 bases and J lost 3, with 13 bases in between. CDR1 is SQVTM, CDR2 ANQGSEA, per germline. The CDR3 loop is CSVEDLGPPTDTQYF. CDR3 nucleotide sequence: TGCAGCGTTGAAGATTTGGGGCCGCCAACAGATACGCAGTATTTT.

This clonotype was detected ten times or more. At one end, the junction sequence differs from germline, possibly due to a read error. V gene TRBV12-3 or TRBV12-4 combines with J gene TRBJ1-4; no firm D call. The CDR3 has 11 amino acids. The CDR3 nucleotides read TGTGCCAGCAGTTCGGATGAGAAACTGTTTTTT. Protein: CASSSDEKLFF.

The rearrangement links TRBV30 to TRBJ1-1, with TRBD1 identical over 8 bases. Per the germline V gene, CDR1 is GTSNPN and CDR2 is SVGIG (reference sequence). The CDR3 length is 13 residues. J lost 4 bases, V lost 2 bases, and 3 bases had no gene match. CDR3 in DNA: TGTGCCTGGAGTATTACAGGGGGCACTGAAGCTTTCTTT. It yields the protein CAWSITGGTEAFF.

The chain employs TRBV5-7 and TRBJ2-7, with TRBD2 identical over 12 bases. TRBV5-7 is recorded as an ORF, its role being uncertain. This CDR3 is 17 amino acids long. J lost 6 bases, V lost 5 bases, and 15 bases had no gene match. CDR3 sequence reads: CASRFGLAGGPVSEQYF. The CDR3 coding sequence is TGTGCCAGCAGGTTTGGGCTAGCGGGAGGGCCAGTCTCCGAGCAGTACTTC.

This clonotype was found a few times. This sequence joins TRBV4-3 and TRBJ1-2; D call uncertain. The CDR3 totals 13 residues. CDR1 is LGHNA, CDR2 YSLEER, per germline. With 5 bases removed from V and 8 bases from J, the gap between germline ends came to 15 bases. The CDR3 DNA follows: TGCGCCAGCAGCGGATTGATTGGCTCCGGCTACACCTTC. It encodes CASSGLIGSGYTF.

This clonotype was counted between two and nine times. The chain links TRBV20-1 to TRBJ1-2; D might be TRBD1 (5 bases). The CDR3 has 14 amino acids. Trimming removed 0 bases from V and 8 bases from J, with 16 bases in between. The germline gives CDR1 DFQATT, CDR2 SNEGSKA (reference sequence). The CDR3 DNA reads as TGCAGTGCTAGAGATCTAGGAGGGGAAGGGGGCTACACCTTC. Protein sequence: CSARDLGGEGGYTF.

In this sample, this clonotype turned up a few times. The CDR3 region is CASSVIPGRLNTEAFF. Here the CDR3 DNA reads TGTGCCAGCAGCGTTATACCGGGACGGCTGAACACTGAAGCTTTCTTT. The chain joins TRBV7-9 to TRBJ1-1; tentatively, D is TRBD1 (5 bases). Germline-derived CDR1 and CDR2 are SEHNR and FQNEAQ (reference sequence). With 5 bases removed from V and 0 bases from J, the gap between germline ends came to 16 bases. The CDR3 is made up of 16 amino acids.

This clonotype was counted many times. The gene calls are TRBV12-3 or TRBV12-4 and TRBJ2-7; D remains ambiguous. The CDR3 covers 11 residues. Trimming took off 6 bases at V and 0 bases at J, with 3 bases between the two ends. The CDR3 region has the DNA TGTGCCAGCAGGGCCTCCTACGAGCAGTACTTC. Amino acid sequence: CASRASYEQYF.

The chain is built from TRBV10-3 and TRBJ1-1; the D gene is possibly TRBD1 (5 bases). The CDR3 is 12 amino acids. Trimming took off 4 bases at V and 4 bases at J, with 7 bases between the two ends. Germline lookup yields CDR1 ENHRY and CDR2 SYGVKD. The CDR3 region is CAISVDSTEAFF. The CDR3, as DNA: TGTGCCATCAGTGTTGACAGCACTGAAGCTTTCTTT.

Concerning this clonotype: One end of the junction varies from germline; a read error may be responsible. CDR3 amino acids: CSVEDLLAGEYF. CDR3 nucleotides: TGCAGCGTTGAAGATCTGCTAGCCGGGGAATACTTC. The rearrangement uses TRBV29-1 and TRBJ2-1, with D perhaps matching TRBD2 (5 bases). Germline values: CDR1 SQVTM, CDR2 ANQGSEA. CDR3 size: 12 residues.

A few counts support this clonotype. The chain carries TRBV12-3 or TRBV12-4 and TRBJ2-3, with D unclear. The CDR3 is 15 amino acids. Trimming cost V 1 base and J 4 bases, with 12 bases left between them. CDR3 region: CASSLGLEGPDTQYF. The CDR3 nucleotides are TGTGCCAGCAGTTTAGGTTTAGAAGGGCCAGATACGCAGTATTTT.

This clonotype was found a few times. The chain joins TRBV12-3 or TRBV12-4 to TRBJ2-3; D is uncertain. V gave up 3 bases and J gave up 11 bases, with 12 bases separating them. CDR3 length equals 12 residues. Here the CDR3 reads CASSFGFHKQYF. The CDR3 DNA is TGTGCCAGCAGTTTTGGCTTTCATAAGCAGTATTTT.

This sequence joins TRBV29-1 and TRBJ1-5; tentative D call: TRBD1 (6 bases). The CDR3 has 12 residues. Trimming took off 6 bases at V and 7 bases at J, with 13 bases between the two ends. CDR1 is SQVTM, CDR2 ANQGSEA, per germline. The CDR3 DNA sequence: TGCAGCGTAGGGGGGGGGGACCAGCCCCAGCATTTT. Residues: CSVGGGDQPQHF.

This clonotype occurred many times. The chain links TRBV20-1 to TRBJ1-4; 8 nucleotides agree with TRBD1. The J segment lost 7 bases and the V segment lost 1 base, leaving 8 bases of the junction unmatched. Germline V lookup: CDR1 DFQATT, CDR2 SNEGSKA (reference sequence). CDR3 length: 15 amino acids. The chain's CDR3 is CSARAVRGRSEKLFF. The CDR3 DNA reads TGCAGTGCTAGAGCAGTCAGGGGGCGGAGTGAAAAACTGTTTTTT.

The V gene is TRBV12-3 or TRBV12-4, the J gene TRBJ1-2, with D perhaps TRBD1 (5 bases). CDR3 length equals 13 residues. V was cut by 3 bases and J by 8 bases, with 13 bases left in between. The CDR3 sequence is CASSFIGGEGYTF. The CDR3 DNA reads TGTGCCAGCAGTTTCATTGGGGGAGAGGGCTACACCTTC.

The CDR3 loop is CASSEGRIGATEAFF. The CDR3 coding sequence is TGTGCCAGCAGTGAAGGCAGGATTGGCGCCACTGAAGCTTTCTTT. The gene calls are TRBV2 and TRBJ1-1; D gene unclear. The germline V gene has CDR1 SNHLY and CDR2 FYNNEI. V dropped 1 base and J dropped 4 bases, with 13 bases sitting between them. CDR3 length: 15 amino acids.